The 3 T cell receptor beta chains reported below all come from one sample, sequenced in a study of blood T cell repertoires in acute mononucleosis (dated by TCRdb to 2018 to 2021). Receptor amplification or capture employed the immunoSEQ multiplex PCR assay. TCRdb retrieved this table from immuneACCESS and kept in-frame rearrangements only. Not all clones are present; in checked studies, unresolved V genes account for under half, and no reason is known for the remainder. The sample records 6,000 to 9,000 clones, approximately 26% of which are singletons. Together, the top ten hold around 30% of the sample. What this sample's time point label stands for: acute infectious mononucleosis, at clinical presentation within 2 weeks of symptom onset (visit 1). The sample was EBV YVL epitope tetramer+ CD8+ T cells sorted from PBMCs, taken during acute infectious mononucleosis. Per the publication, the cell subset or site label means: CD8 T cells binding a tetramer with EBV BRLF1 109-117 peptide (YVL-BR). The receptors come from a woman under 30 with infectious mononucleosis caused by EBV.

This clone was observed once. A far larger clone is only one base removed, so a read error is likely. The same CDR3 also results from other DNA sequences found in this sample. The rearrangement joins TRBV7-2 to TRBJ2-5; weak D call: TRBD1 (5 bases). This CDR3 spans 15 amino acids. The germline gives CDR1 SGHTA, CDR2 FQGNSA. The CDR3 spells CASSQDQGNRETQYF. The CDR3 DNA follows: TGCGCCAGCAGTCAAGATCAGGGTAACCGGGAGACCCAGTACTTC.

This clone was counted between two and nine times. The chain links TRBV29-1 to TRBJ2-7, with 8 bases fitting TRBD2. CDR1 is SQVTM and CDR2 is ANQGSEA in the germline V gene. This CDR3 contains 10 residues. The CDR3 region is CSAVAGEQYF. The CDR3, as DNA: TGCAGTGCGGTAGCGGGGGAGCAGTACTTC.

This clone was detected a few times. At one end the junction does not follow the germline gene, possibly because of a read error. V is TRBV10-3 and J is TRBJ2-3; unclear D gene. This CDR3 is 12 amino acids long. The V gene's germline CDR1 is ENHRY and CDR2 SYGVKD. The CDR3, as DNA: TGTGCCAGCAGTTTATACAGTGATACGCAGTATTTT. Translation: CASSLYSDTQYF.